The T cell receptor beta chain under discussion was sequenced for a study of blood T cell repertoires in COVID-19. Cohort 3 recovered donors had two negative PCRs, clearance, or symptom resolution. Libraries were prepared by immunoSEQ multiplex PCR; TCRdb keeps only in-frame clonotypes and omits some of them. The repertoire holds 110,000 to 150,000 clones, with roughly 78% as singletons. Germline CDR1 and CDR2: SNHLY and FYNNEI. There are 15 residues in the CDR3. The V end lost 5 bases, the J end lost 0 bases, and 11 bases lay between the germline ends. The sequence came from a woman aged 45-65 years who had recovered from COVID-19. Sequencing was performed on PBMCs or T cells enriched from blood (not recorded which). This chain connects TRBV2 to TRBJ1-5, with a weak D call TRBD1 (5 bases). The CDR3 DNA sequence: TGTGCCAGCAGTTTTCTCCAGGGTAGCAATCAGCCCCAGCATTTT. Translation: CASSFLQGSNQPQHF. Full variable domain (rest looked up from reference TRBV2 and TRBJ1-5): EPEVTQTPSHQVTQMGQEVILRCVPISNHLYFYWYRQILGQKVEFLVSFYNNEISEKSEIFDDQFSVERPDGSNFTLKIRSTKLEDSAMYFCASSFLQGSNQPQHFGDGTRLSIL.